This T cell receptor (beta chain) is drawn from a study of shared clonotypes between healthy human individuals (dated by TCRdb to about 2020). Broadly, across the study: A few men and a couple of women, aged 18 to 49 years, made up the cohort. The study deeply sequenced blood TCR repertoires of roughly five healthy adults to estimate repertoire size and the extent of clonotype sharing between individuals. Per donor, leukapheresis produced somewhere between about 0.9 and 9 billion PBMCs. Different laboratories and diverse techniques were used to prepare libraries and sequence TCR repertoires, to increase sequencing depth and limit assay-specific biases. Per donor, three plates each were used for CD4 naive and CD4 memory, two for CD8 naive, and one for CD8 memory.

Study-level results and caveats: Naive subsets generally had larger estimated clonotype richness than memory subsets did. When a few donors were compared, the shared fraction of clonotypes was 5% to 6.5% for naive CD4, 3.5% to 4% for naive CD8, 2% to 2.5% for memory CD4, and around 0.4% for memory CD8. The small number of donors limited the genetic and exposure-history diversity represented. Higher generation probabilities were observed for clonotypes shared by all four sorted-subset donors than for non-shared clonotypes. Rarefaction of sorted-subset datasets indicated incomplete sequencing despite the large sequencing depth. Pairwise subsampling indicated that sequencing depth was expected to affect the degree of clonotype sharing among donors. Sampling was restricted to blood, and TCR repertoires in tissues likely differ from the TCR repertoires found in blood.

CD8 naive samples were obtained by positive selection for CCR7 among CD45RO-negative cells, yielding a CD45RA+CCR7+ population from which TemRA cells were excluded. Donors were healthy HIV-negative adults with no recently reported acute infections or vaccinations. Every donor was a Caucasian adult living in Nashville, Tennessee, USA. Blood was collected by leukapheresis, and PBMCs were isolated by Ficoll-Histopaque density gradient centrifugation and then cryopreserved in liquid nitrogen vapor phase. Analytical flow cytometry was used to check the purity and quantity of each magnetically sorted T cell population. Genomic DNA was isolated from each sorted fraction and quantified by UV absorbance on a Nanodrop 2000c. Using the deep immunoSEQ assay, multiplex PCR amplified TCR CDR3 regions from genomic DNA. Genomic DNA extracted from each cell subset was distributed evenly over all wells of several immunoSEQ 96-well plates, and each plate served as one replicate. For sorted subsets, roughly 200 ng of genomic DNA, equivalent to around 30,000 T cell genomes, went into each replicate PCR. The purified libraries were quantified using a Qubit 3.0 fluorometer, sized with a Bioanalyzer 2100, and then quantified again using the KAPA Library Quantification kit. Every immunoSEQ 96-well plate was sequenced on a separate single-read 150-cycle Illumina NextSeq 550 flow cell. The authors' pipeline ran thus. The immunoSEQ output contained only junctional sequences without quality scores, so filtering could not match that applied to full-length reads. To assign V/J genes and CDR3, sequences were annotated using PyIR, a Python wrapper for IgBLAST v1.9, with IMGT germline references. Any read was removed if the V/J assignment was weak (E-value above 1e-6), the CDR3 was missing, or the read contained stop codons, out-of-frame junctions, or ambiguous translated residues. A V3J clonotype was defined by an identical inferred V gene, J gene, and CDR3 amino acid sequence. The percentage overlap between two repertoires was calculated by dividing the number of shared unique clonotypes by the size of the smaller repertoire. Repertoire richness was assessed with RTK rarefaction, the Chao1 estimator, and Recon v2.1 estimates of unobserved clonotypes. For all TCRbeta clonotypes obtained by the gDNA method from a few donors, generation probabilities were computed with OLGA. TCRdb took this table from immuneACCESS and kept in-frame rearrangements with V and J called. Such tables lack part of the clones; where checked against another copy, unresolved V genes explain under half of the gap, and the rest is unexplained. Clone size and V and J calls were adopted from that table, with D and trimming inferred from the DNA. The sample table records about 1.9 million clones; 80% to 95% of these occur just once. In total, the top ten clones hold approximately 1.7% of the sample.

Comments on this clone: Its target antigen remains unknown. It has no much larger one-base neighbor in the sample; base qualities were not kept.

Trimming accounts for 1 base at V and 4 bases at J, while the number of junction bases matched to no gene is 3. The CDR3 goes from the cysteine to the phenylalanine over 16 residues. The kept DNA is CDR3 alone, 48 bases in frame from the first base. CDR1 and CDR2 (LGHNA, YSLEER) derive from the germline V gene. This TCR was sampled from a man between 18 and 35 years old in good health. Some clones in this sample may be carry-over from other donors' samples. The sample comprised naive CD8+ T cells from PBMCs. Reading the label with the study, this specimen's cell subset or site is: CD45RA+CCR7+. The chain employs TRBV4-3 and TRBJ2-2; 10 central bases correspond to TRBD2. The CDR3 in this case is CASSQVLAGVTGELFF. The sequenced DNA: TGCGCCAGCAGCCAAGTTCTAGCGGGGGTCACCGGGGAGCTGTTTTTT.